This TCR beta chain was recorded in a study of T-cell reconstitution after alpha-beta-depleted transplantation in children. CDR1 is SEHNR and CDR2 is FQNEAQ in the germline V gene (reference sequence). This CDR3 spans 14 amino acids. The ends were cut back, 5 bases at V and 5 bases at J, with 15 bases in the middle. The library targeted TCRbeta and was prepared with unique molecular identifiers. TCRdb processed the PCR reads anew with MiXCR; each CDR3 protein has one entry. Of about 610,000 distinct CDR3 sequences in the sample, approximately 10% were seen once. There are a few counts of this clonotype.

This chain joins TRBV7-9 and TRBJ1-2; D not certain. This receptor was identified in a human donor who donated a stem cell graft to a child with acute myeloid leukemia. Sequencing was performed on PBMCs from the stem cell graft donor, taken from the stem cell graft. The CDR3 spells CASSDPGPGYGYTF. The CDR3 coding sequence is TGTGCCAGCAGCGACCCCGGGCCCGGTTATGGCTACACCTTC.